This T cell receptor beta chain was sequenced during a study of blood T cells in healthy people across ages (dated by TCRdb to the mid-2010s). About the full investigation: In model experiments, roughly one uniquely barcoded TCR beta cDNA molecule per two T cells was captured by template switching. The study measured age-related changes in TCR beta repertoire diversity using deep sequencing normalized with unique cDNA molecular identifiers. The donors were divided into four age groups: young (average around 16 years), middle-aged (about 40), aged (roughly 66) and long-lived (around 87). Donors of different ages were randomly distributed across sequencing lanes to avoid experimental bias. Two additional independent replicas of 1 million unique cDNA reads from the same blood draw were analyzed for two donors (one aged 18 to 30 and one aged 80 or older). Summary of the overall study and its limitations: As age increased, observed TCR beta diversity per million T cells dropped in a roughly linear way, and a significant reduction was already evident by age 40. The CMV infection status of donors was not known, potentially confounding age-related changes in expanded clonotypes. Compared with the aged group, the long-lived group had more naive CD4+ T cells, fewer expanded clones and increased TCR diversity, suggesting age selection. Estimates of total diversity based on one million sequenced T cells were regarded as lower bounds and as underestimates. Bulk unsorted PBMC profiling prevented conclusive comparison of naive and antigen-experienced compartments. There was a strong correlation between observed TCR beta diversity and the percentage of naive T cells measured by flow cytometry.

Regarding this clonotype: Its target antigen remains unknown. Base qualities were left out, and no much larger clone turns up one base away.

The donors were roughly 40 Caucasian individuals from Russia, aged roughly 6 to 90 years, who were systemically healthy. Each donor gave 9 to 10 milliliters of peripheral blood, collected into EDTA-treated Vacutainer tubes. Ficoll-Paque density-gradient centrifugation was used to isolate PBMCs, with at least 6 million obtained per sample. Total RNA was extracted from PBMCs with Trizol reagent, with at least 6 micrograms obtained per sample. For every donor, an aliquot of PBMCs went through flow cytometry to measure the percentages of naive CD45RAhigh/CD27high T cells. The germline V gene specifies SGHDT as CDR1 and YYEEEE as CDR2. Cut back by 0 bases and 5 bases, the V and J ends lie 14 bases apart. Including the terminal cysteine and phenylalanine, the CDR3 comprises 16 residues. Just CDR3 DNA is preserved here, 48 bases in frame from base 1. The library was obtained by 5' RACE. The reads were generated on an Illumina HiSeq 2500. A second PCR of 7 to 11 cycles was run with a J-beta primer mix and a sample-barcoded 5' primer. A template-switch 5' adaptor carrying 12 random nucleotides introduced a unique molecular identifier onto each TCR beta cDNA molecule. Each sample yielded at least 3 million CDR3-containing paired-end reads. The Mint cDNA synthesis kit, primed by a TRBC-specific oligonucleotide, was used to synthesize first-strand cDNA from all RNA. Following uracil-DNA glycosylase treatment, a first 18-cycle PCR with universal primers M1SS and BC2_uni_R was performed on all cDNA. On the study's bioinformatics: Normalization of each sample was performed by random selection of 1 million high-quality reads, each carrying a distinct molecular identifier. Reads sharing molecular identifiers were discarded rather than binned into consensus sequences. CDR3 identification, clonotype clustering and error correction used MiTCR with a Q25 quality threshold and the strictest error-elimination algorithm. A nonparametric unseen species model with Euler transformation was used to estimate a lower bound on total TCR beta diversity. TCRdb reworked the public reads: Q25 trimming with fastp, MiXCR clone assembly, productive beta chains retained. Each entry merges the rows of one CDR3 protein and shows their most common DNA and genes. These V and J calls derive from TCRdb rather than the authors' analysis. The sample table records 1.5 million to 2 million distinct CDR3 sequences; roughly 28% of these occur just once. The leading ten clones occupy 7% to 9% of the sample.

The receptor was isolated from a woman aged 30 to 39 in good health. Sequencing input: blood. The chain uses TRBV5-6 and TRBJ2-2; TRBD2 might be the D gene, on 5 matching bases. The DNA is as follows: TGTGCCAGCAGCTTGGATCTAGCTGCATATACCGGGGAGCTGTTTTTT. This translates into CASSLDLAAYTGELFF.